The entry that follows covers one T cell receptor (beta chain) sequence. This CDR3 is built from 14 residues. Trimming removed 9 bases from V and 1 base from J, with 11 bases in between. CDR1 is KGHDR, CDR2 SFDVKD, per germline. How the authors handled the data: Amplification with reference gene primers provided the estimates of nucleated cell counts. TCRdb's copy holds only in-frame clones and misses some; the assay was immunoSEQ multiplex PCR. The V and J calls and clone size were taken over from that table, and D and trimming were inferred from the DNA. The sample contains approximately 160,000 clones, about 87% of which appear only once. This specimen comes from a study of blood T cell repertoires in COVID-19. The overall study: The study drew acute and convalescent COVID-19 samples from the United States, Italy and Spain. Sample material is recorded as cDNA or gDNA derived from T cells, B-cell-depleted T cells, or PBMCs.

The V gene is TRBV24-1, the J gene TRBJ2-2; tentative D call: TRBD1 (6 bases). The material sequenced was peripheral blood. The sequence came from a man in his 60s with COVID-19, enrolled during active disease. The CDR3 nucleotides are TGTGCCACCGGGACCAGGGGGAACACCGGGGAGCTGTTTTTT. Translated: CATGTRGNTGELFF.